This T cell receptor (beta chain) is from a study of Ad26.COV2.S vaccination and SARS-CoV-2 variants. Broader study findings: Analyses that measured TCR breadth and depth may have underestimated total T cell responses. Spike-specific TCR breadth ran higher among vaccine recipients than placebo recipients. Substantial response breadth was reportedly seen for spike-specific CD8+ and CD4+ T cells after vaccination.

About this clone: No antigen is known for it.

Germline lookup yields CDR1 SGHDN and CDR2 FVKESK. The ends lost 1 base at V and 2 bases at J; junction bases unmatched: 8. The CDR3 consists of 17 residues. Generated by immunoSEQ multiplex PCR, the TCRdb table keeps only in-frame clones and is missing some. The table records some 180,000 clones, roughly 89% of them present only once. The receptor was isolated from a human donor who had recovered from COVID-19. The V and J genes are TRBV14 and TRBJ2-1; the match to TRBD2 covers 7 bases. The sample consisted of peripheral blood, taken after recovery from COVID-19. The CDR3 coding sequence is TGTGCCAGCAGCCAAGCGTTCCTAGCGGAGGCCTACAATGAGCAGTTCTTC. Amino acid sequence: CASSQAFLAEAYNEQFF. Together with reference TRBV14 and TRBJ2-1, the CDR3 gives the full variable domain: EAGVTQFPSHSVIEKGQTVTLRCDPISGHDNLYWYRRVMGKEIKFLLHFVKESKQDESGMPNNRFLAERTGGTYSTLKVQPAELEDSGVYFCASSQAFLAEAYNEQFFGPGTRLTVL.